The 26 T cell receptor beta chains below were found in one sample sequenced in a study of CD8 T cells in Susac syndrome. Reverse transcription used about 0.45 to 1 ug RNA and random hexamers. In TCRdb, the immunoSEQ multiplex PCR reads were re-called with MiXCR into one record per CDR3 protein. The sample comprises fewer than 250,000 distinct CDR3 sequences, around 90% of which are singletons, and approximately 0.13% rests with the top ten. The source material was CD8+ T cells from PBMCs. These receptors originate from a human donor with multiple sclerosis.

The chain combines TRBV19 with TRBJ2-7, with D uncertain. Germline V lookup: CDR1 LNHDA, CDR2 SQIVND (reference sequence). This CDR3 contains 13 residues. Trimming removed 3 bases from V and 6 bases from J, with 12 bases in between. The CDR3 coding sequence is TGTGCCAGTAGTATGGCAGTGACCGGCGAGCAGTACTTC. It translates to CASSMAVTGEQYF.

The genes are TRBV30 and TRBJ1-2; 7 bases line up with TRBD1. The CDR3 runs to 13 residues. Germline trimming cut 3 bases from V and 6 bases from J; bases unmatched to any gene: 7. Per the germline V gene, CDR1 is GTSNPN and CDR2 is SVGIG (reference sequence). The CDR3 region has the DNA TGTGCCTGGAGCCTCGGAGGGGGCCATGGCTACACCTTC. This encodes CAWSLGGGHGYTF.

The genes are TRBV7-9 and TRBJ1-4; D gene unclear. Germline lookup yields CDR1 SEHNR and CDR2 FQNEAQ (reference sequence). The length of the CDR3 is 16 residues. Trimming shortened V by 1 base and J by 8 bases, and 17 bases separated the two germline ends. CDR3 sequence (DNA): TGTGCCAGCAGCTTAGGGAATCCGGGTATCGAGGAAAAACTGTTTTTT. Protein product: CASSLGNPGIEEKLFF.

This clonotype was seen once. V and J are TRBV29-1 and TRBJ1-2; 7 positions match TRBD1. Germline values: CDR1 SQVTM, CDR2 ANQGSEA. Unmatched junction bases numbered 7, after V lost 3 bases and J lost 3 bases. The CDR3 consists of 14 residues. CDR3 nucleotides: TGCAGCGTTGAGGCCGACAGGGAGGACTATGGCTACACCTTC. This translates into CSVEADREDYGYTF.

The genes are TRBV13 and TRBJ2-7; D is perhaps TRBD1 or TRBD2 (5 bases each). Trimming took off 2 bases at V and 2 bases at J, with 16 bases between the two ends. The germline CDR1 and CDR2 sequences are PRHDT and FYEKMQ (reference sequence). This CDR3 is 16 amino acids long. DNA for the CDR3: TGTGCCAGCAGCTTATTCGTGGGGGAGAAACCCTACGAGCAGTACTTC. This codes for CASSLFVGEKPYEQYF.

This clonotype has just one count. This sequence joins TRBV5-6 and TRBJ1-4; D is undetermined. The germline CDR1 and CDR2 sequences are SGHDT and YYEEEE. Between the trimmed V and J ends, which lost 2 bases and 0 bases, there was a span of 8 bases. This CDR3 has 15 amino acids. CDR3 nucleotide sequence: TGTGCCAGCAGCTTTGGTTGGGCAACTAATGAAAAACTGTTTTTT. As protein: CASSFGWATNEKLFF.

For the CDR3, the DNA is TGCGCCAGCAGCCACGGAGGGTCGGGTTACAATGAGCAGTTCTTC. This gives the protein CASSHGGSGYNEQFF. This sequence joins TRBV4-3 and TRBJ2-1, with TRBD2 as a possible D gene (6 bases). From germline, CDR1 is LGHNA and CDR2 YSLEER. The CDR3 is 15 residues long. Trimming removed 3 bases from V and 4 bases from J, with 13 bases in between.

This clonotype was observed once. The chain combines TRBV27 with TRBJ2-7; D is perhaps TRBD2 (6 bases). The germline V gene encodes CDR1 MNHEY and CDR2 SMNVEV (reference sequence). The CDR3 extends over 15 amino acids. V was trimmed by 3 bases and J by 4 bases, leaving 16 bases between them. As DNA, the CDR3 is TGTGCCAGCAGTTTGGCGGGAAGCGGCGGGTACGAGCAGTACTTC. This sequence encodes CASSLAGSGGYEQYF.

The V call is TRBV12-3 or TRBV12-4, the J call TRBJ1-1, with D unclear. The CDR3 sequence is 15 residues long. The V and J ends lost 0 bases and 6 bases respectively, with 14 bases between them. The CDR3 is CASSLALHNWAEAFF. DNA of the CDR3: TGTGCCAGCAGTTTAGCGCTGCATAACTGGGCTGAAGCTTTCTTT.

On this clonotype itself: An end of the junction does not agree with germline; a read error may underlie this. The chain has TRBV7-7 and TRBJ2-1; tentative D call: TRBD1 (5 bases). The germline gives CDR1 SSHAT, CDR2 FNYEAQ (reference sequence). The CDR3 length is 15 residues. The CDR3 DNA reads TGTGCTAGCAGCTTATTGCAGGGCCAATACAATGAGCAGTTCTTC. Its protein product is CASSLLQGQYNEQFF.

J is TRBJ1-5 and V is TRBV28; 11 bases fit TRBD1. With V trimmed by 5 bases and J by 2 bases, 5 bases remained unmatched. CDR3 length equals 16 residues. CDR1 is MDHEN and CDR2 is SYDVKM in the germline V gene. Here the CDR3 reads CASSPGTGGGNQPQHF. The CDR3 DNA reads as TGTGCCAGCAGTCCAGGGACAGGGGGTGGCAATCAGCCCCAGCATTTT.

This clonotype occurred once. This chain links TRBV5-1 with TRBJ2-7; D may be TRBD1 (5 bases). This CDR3 comprises 12 residues. The ends were cut back, 3 bases at V and 6 bases at J, with 10 bases in the middle. The germline CDR1 and CDR2 sequences are SGHRS and YFSETQ. The CDR3 is CASSSDSPEQYF. CDR3 DNA sequence: TGCGCCAGCAGCTCCGACAGTCCCGAGCAGTACTTC.

The sample holds one count of this clonotype. V gene TRBV18 combines with J gene TRBJ2-2, with D maybe TRBD1 (5 bases). With 2 bases removed from V and 2 bases from J, the gap between germline ends came to 9 bases. There are 15 residues in the CDR3. The germline CDR1 and CDR2 sequences are KGHSH and LQKENI. The CDR3 coding sequence is TGTGCCAGCTCACCAGAGGACACAAACACCGGGGAGCTGTTTTTT. It encodes CASSPEDTNTGELFF.

This chain links TRBV12-3 or TRBV12-4 with TRBJ2-1; D ambiguous. V was trimmed by 1 base and J by 4 bases, leaving 8 bases between them. The CDR3 sequence is 14 residues long. CDR3 bases: TGTGCCAGCAGTTTAGGGACGAAATACAATGAGCAGTTCTTC. Its translation is CASSLGTKYNEQFF.

The V and J genes are TRBV10-3 and TRBJ1-5; weak D call: TRBD1 (5 bases). Germline loops: CDR1 ENHRY, CDR2 SYGVKD. V was pared by 8 bases and J by 3 bases, with 14 bases between. The CDR3 is made up of 14 amino acids. CDR3 in amino acids: CAIQGAGFNQPQHF. The DNA of the CDR3 is TGTGCCATCCAAGGGGCGGGTTTCAATCAGCCCCAGCATTTT.

Written as DNA, the CDR3 is TGTGCCAGTAGTATCCCCCACGGCGGGGAGACCCAGTACTTC. Translated, it gives CASSIPHGGETQYF. V and J are TRBV19 and TRBJ2-5, with D possibly TRBD2 on 5 matching bases. With 3 bases removed from V and 5 bases from J, the gap between germline ends came to 13 bases. Germline V CDR1 and CDR2: LNHDA, SQIVND (reference sequence). CDR3 length: 14 residues.

This sequence joins TRBV6-2 or TRBV6-3 and TRBJ2-2; the D call may be TRBD1 or TRBD2 (5 bases each). The CDR3 extends over 19 amino acids. Germline V lookup: CDR1 MNHEY, CDR2 SVGEGT. The V end was cut by 2 bases, the J end by 0 bases, with 19 bases between. The chain's CDR3 is CASSYPRDQPDANTGELFF. DNA for the CDR3: TGTGCCAGCAGTTACCCCCGGGACCAACCCGATGCGAACACCGGGGAGCTGTTTTTT.

CDR3 region: CSARDPAGVDTFYEQYF. CDR3 nucleotides: TGCAGTGCTAGAGATCCGGCGGGCGTGGATACCTTCTACGAGCAGTACTTC. The chain combines TRBV20-1 with TRBJ2-7; possibly TRBD2 for D (5 bases). Trimming took off 0 bases at V and 3 bases at J, with 21 bases between the two ends. Per germline, CDR1 DFQATT and CDR2 SNEGSKA (reference sequence). The CDR3 length is 17 residues.

The chain uses TRBV19 and TRBJ1-4; D is possibly TRBD1 (5 bases). The V gene lost 3 bases and the J gene lost 0 bases, with 8 bases spanning the gap. This CDR3 has 15 residues. The germline gives CDR1 LNHDA, CDR2 SQIVND (reference sequence). DNA of the CDR3: TGTGCCAGTAGTATCGGGGGGGCAACTAATGAAAAACTGTTTTTT. Encoded protein: CASSIGGATNEKLFF.

V gene TRBV24-1 combines with J gene TRBJ2-1; D uncertain. The V gene lost 4 bases and the J gene lost 0 bases, with 12 bases spanning the gap. This CDR3 comprises 16 residues. The germline V gene has CDR1 KGHDR and CDR2 SFDVKD. The CDR3 here is CATSDRFRSSYNEQFF. CDR3 DNA sequence: TGTGCCACCAGTGACCGGTTCCGGAGCTCCTACAATGAGCAGTTCTTC.

The chain joins TRBV11-2 to TRBJ2-3, with D unresolved. The CDR3 runs to 12 residues. Trimming left V 2 bases short and J 3 bases short, with 3 bases between. Germline loops: CDR1 SGHAT, CDR2 FQNNGV. This chain's CDR3 is CASSLNTDTQYF. Here the CDR3 DNA reads TGTGCCAGCAGCTTAAATACAGATACGCAGTATTTT. The full variable domain, its missing parts supplied by reference TRBV11-2 and TRBJ2-3, is EAGVAQSPRYKIIEKRQSVAFWCNPISGHATLYWYQQILGQGPKLLIQFQNNGVVDDSQLPKDRFSAERLKGVDSTLKIQPAKLEDSAVYLCASSLNTDTQYFGPGTRLTVL.

The rearrangement uses TRBV14 and TRBJ1-1; D not certain. Between the trimmed V and J ends, which lost 3 bases and 0 bases, there was a span of 8 bases. The germline V gene has CDR1 SGHDN and CDR2 FVKESK. This CDR3 is built from 14 residues. The CDR3 loop reads CASSQVSLNTEAFF. The DNA for the CDR3 is TGTGCCAGCAGCCAGGTTAGCCTGAACACTGAAGCTTTCTTT.

This rearrangement joins TRBV11-2 to TRBJ2-1; possible D gene TRBD2, 7 bases. CDR3 length: 17 amino acids. Germline CDR1 SGHAT, CDR2 FQNNGV. Trimming cost V 2 bases and J 8 bases, with 22 bases left between them. The chain's CDR3 is CASSLLATEGGGDEQFF. CDR3 coding DNA: TGTGCCAGCAGCTTACTAGCGACAGAGGGGGGAGGGGATGAGCAGTTCTTC. The full variable domain, completed using reference TRBV11-2 and TRBJ2-1, is EAGVAQSPRYKIIEKRQSVAFWCNPISGHATLYWYQQILGQGPKLLIQFQNNGVVDDSQLPKDRFSAERLKGVDSTLKIQPAKLEDSAVYLCASSLLATEGGGDEQFFGPGTRLTVL.

The chain recombines TRBV4-1 with TRBJ2-3, with 8 bases that match TRBD2. Germline loops: CDR1 MGHRA, CDR2 YSYEKL. The CDR3 spans 17 residues. V was pared by 2 bases and J by 2 bases, with 9 bases of the junction left unmatched. The CDR3 DNA reads TGCGCCAGCAGCCAACCCCCAACGGGGGGGACCACAGATACGCAGTATTTT. This translates into CASSQPPTGGTTDTQYF.

This clonotype showed up just once. This chain uses TRBV12-3 or TRBV12-4 with TRBJ2-1, with a weak D call TRBD2 (6 bases). V was shortened by 6 bases and J by 2 bases, with 17 bases between the two germline ends. The CDR3 has 16 amino acids. This CDR3 is CASSYTGTGTYNEQFF. CDR3 nucleotide sequence: TGTGCCAGCAGCTATACCGGGACTGGGACCTACAATGAGCAGTTCTTC.

The CDR3 coding sequence is TGTGCCAGCGGCATCGTAGGGAGTCCCAAAGAGACCCAGTACTTC. It specifies CASGIVGSPKETQYF. The rearrangement uses TRBV5-6 and TRBJ2-5; maybe TRBD2 (5 bases). This CDR3 spans 15 amino acids. CDR1 and CDR2 (germline): SGHDT, YYEEEE. V gave up 7 bases and J gave up 3 bases, with 19 bases separating them.